The T cell receptor (beta chain) described here comes from a study of blood T cell repertoires in COVID-19. As for the study in general: From the United States, Italy and Spain came samples of acute and convalescent COVID-19. Nucleic acid was either cDNA or gDNA, and it came from T cells, B-cell-depleted T cells, or PBMCs.

Per the original methods: From reference gene primer amplification, estimates of nucleated cell counts were derived. Data came from immunoSEQ multiplex PCR; TCRdb stores just in-frame clones and leaves some out. V, J and clone size were drawn from that table, and D and trimming were deduced from the DNA. The sample shows about 170,000 clones, roughly 86% of them seen only once. This TCR derives from a man in his 70s with acute or convalescent COVID-19. The sample comprised peripheral blood.

CDR3 in amino acids: CASSPRGYNEQFF. The CDR3 DNA reads as TGCGCCAGCAGCCCTCGGGGCTACAATGAGCAGTTCTTC. This chain uses TRBV4-3 with TRBJ2-1; a possible D gene is TRBD2 (5 bases). CDR3 length equals 13 residues. V was clipped by 4 bases and J by 3 bases, with 7 bases between them. From germline, CDR1 is LGHNA and CDR2 YSLEER.